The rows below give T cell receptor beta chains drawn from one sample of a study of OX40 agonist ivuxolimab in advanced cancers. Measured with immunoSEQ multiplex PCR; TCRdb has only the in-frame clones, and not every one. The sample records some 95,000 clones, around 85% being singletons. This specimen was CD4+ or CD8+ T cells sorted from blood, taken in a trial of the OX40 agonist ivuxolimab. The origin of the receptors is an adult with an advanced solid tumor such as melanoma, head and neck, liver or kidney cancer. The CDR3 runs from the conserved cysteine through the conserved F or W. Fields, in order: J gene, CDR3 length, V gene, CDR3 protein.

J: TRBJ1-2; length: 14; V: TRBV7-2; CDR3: CASSLHGVIYGYTF
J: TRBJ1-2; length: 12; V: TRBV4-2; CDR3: CASSPFGGGYTF
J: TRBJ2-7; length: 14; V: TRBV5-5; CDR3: CASSLYDRPYEQYF
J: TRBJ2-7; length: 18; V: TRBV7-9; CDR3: CASSLGTSGSMNLDEQYF
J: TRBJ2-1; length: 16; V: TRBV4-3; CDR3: CASSQDSGGSYNEQFF
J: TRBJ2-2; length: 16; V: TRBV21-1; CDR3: CASSKGKQENTGELFF
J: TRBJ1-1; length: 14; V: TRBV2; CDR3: CASSENRVNTEAFF
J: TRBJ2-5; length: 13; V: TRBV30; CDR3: CAWSRVGSETQYF
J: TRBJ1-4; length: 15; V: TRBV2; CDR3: CASSEPGRRGEKLFF
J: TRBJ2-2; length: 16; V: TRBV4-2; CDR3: CASSPIDSMNTGELFF
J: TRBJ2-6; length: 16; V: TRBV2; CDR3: CASRGLYVYGANVLTF
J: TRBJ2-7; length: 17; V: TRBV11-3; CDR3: CASSSYGVSSGSGEQYF
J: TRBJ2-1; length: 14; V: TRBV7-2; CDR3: CASSPLLDGNEQFF
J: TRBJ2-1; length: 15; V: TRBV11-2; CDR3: CASSPAPSSYNEQFF
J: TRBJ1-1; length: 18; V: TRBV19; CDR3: CASSISLRSGSRYTEAFF
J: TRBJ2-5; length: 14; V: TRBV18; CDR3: CASSATGTGETQYF
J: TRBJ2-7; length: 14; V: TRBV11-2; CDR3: CASSSTLSPVEQYF
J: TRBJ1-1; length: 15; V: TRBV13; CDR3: CASSFYTASNTEAFF
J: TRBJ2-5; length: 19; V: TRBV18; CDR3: CASSPPIIEAHDAQETQYF
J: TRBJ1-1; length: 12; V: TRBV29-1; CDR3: CSAGRMDTEAFF
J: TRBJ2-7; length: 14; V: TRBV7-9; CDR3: CASSFSGSSYEQYF
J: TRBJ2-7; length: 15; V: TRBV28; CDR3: CASSLPALAGVEQYF
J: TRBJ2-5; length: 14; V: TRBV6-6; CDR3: CASSDGVREETQYF